This T cell receptor beta chain was observed in a study of T cells after yellow fever vaccination. This clonotype showed up just a few times. Its specificity is not known. TCRdb reanalysed the 5' RACE reads using MiXCR and keeps one entry per CDR3 protein. Of under 200,000 distinct CDR3 sequences detected, approximately 11% appear once; the ten largest clones hold 36%. Study results and caveats: Subsequent booster samples again held most clones from primary vaccination (around 96% CD4, about 90% CD8).

Germline V gives CDR1 SGHDT, CDR2 YYEEEE. V lost 1 base and J 4 bases, leaving 9 bases between the germline ends. CDR3 length: 15 residues. This clonotype was obtained from a man aged 18 to 35 who received the YFV17D yellow fever vaccine. The sample was CD8+ T cells sorted from PBMCs, taken 15 days after the yellow fever booster vaccination. The chain carries TRBV5-6 and TRBJ2-6; D remains unclear. The CDR3 bases are TGTGCCAGCAGCTTGCTTGCTCTGGGGGCCAACGTCCTGACTTTC. As protein: CASSLLALGANVLTF. Supplemented by reference TRBV5-6 and TRBJ2-6, the full variable domain reads DAGVTQSPTHLIKTRGQQVTLRCSPKSGHDTVSWYQQALGQGPQFIFQYYEEEERQRGNFPDRFSGHQFPNYSSELNVNALLLGDSALYLCASSLLALGANVLTFGAGSRLTVL.